These T cell receptor beta chains were read from a single sample in a study of blood T cell repertoires in COVID-19. Profiling relied on immunoSEQ multiplex PCR, and the TCRdb table lists in-frame clones only, not all of them. The sample lists around 170,000 clones; roughly 80% were seen once. Sample: peripheral blood. Receptor source: a man aged 30 to 39 with active or convalescent COVID-19. CDR3s include the opening cysteine and the closing phenylalanine or tryptophan.

V	J	CDR3
TRBV4-1	TRBJ2-2	CASSQVQAVGELFF
TRBV12-3/TRBV12-4	TRBJ2-2	CASSPARGELFF
TRBV5-8	TRBJ2-7	CASSARLAGGSYEQYF
TRBV10-1	TRBJ2-1	CASSERLAGEGYSYNEQFF
TRBV7-2	TRBJ2-7	CASSLAGLYEQYF
TRBV19	TRBJ1-1	CASSIGSQGTEAFF
TRBV28	TRBJ1-2	CASSSTGGSGYTF
TRBV5-6	TRBJ1-2	CASTPVHLQGSYGYTF
TRBV2	TRBJ1-1	CARVKGTGGEIEAFF
TRBV7-8	TRBJ2-1	CASSLDGREIYNEQFF
TRBV19	TRBJ2-3	CASSSRLAGEADTQYF
TRBV6-5	TRBJ2-1	CASSQMGAWNEQFF
TRBV6-6	TRBJ1-1	CASSRGQGTLTFF
TRBV4-3	TRBJ2-1	CASSQIGGLYNEQFF
TRBV24-1	TRBJ2-2	CATSPFGTGSTGELFF
TRBV4-3	TRBJ2-7	CASSQTSTRQDYEQYF
TRBV7-9	TRBJ2-7	CASSPTSGSYEQYF
TRBV3-1/TRBV3-2	TRBJ1-6	CASSTRDYNSPLHF
TRBV6-5	TRBJ1-5	CAIQGRENQPQHF
TRBV30	TRBJ1-3	CAWSAGGAGNTIYF
TRBV4-2	TRBJ2-4	CASSQGLAVAKNIQYF
TRBV6-2/TRBV6-3	TRBJ2-7	CASSYSASATYEQYF
TRBV25-1	TRBJ2-1	CASSAGTGLNNEQFF
TRBV5-1	TRBJ2-5	CASSLAGTSQETQYF
TRBV6-5	TRBJ2-3	CASSYQLNTDTQYF
TRBV30	TRBJ1-6	CAWRQGAQNSPLHF
TRBV21-1	TRBJ1-4	CASSKVDRILEKLFF
TRBV28	TRBJ1-2	CASRSRPFNYGYTF
TRBV3-1/TRBV3-2	TRBJ1-5	CASSHGTGGGINQPQHF
TRBV29-1	TRBJ1-1	CSVERGGGGPEAFF
TRBV12-3/TRBV12-4	TRBJ1-1	CASRQGWGTEAFF
TRBV25-1	TRBJ1-3	CASSADRGYGNTIYF
TRBV19	TRBJ1-2	CASSSRDRYGYTF
TRBV19	TRBJ2-1	CASSTYRDNEQFF
TRBV18	TRBJ1-4	CASSPLPPREAEKLFF
TRBV29-1	TRBJ1-2	CSVERGNYGYTF
TRBV7-9	TRBJ1-3	CASHRAAGSGNTIYF
TRBV30	TRBJ1-4	CAWSVGTGEKLFF
TRBV6-5	TRBJ2-7	CASSYSGLVYEQYF
TRBV18	TRBJ1-1	CASSPESHRSTEAFF
TRBV11-2	TRBJ1-3	CASSPPARGRMAGNTIYF
TRBV13	TRBJ2-1	CASSLMKKLPYNEQFF
TRBV4-3	TRBJ1-6	CASSQDHLGQAFSPGNSPLHF
TRBV3-1/TRBV3-2	TRBJ2-7	CASSQAVAGEQYF
TRBV9	TRBJ2-1	CASSVEGTSGRVQFF
TRBV4-3	TRBJ1-2	CASSQDTQGGGYGYTF
TRBV27	TRBJ1-4	CASSPWGQVNEKLFF
TRBV6-5	TRBJ2-4	CASKVPGKNIQYF
TRBV27	TRBJ1-2	CASSSSVQGFNGYTF
TRBV19	TRBJ2-1	CASSIPTSGHNEQFF
TRBV5-1	TRBJ2-1	CASSLAPRSSGRSQRANEQFF
TRBV9	TRBJ2-5	CASSAPDRGETQYF
TRBV19	TRBJ2-2	CASSIVEQASGELFF